Below, 23 T cell receptor beta chains from the same sample are listed, as sequenced in a study of response to subunit inactivated influenza vaccine. TCRdb reprocessed the RT-PCR reads via MiXCR and lists one record per CDR3 protein. The sample has approximately 500,000 distinct CDR3 sequences, 12% to 15% seen once. The sample consisted of PBMCs from blood, taken approximately 13 days after vaccination. These receptor sequences come from a man between 45 and 60 years old who received an inactivated influenza vaccine.

V and J are TRBV20-1 and TRBJ1-1; D is unresolved. Between the trimmed V and J ends, which lost 3 bases and 5 bases, there was a span of 7 bases. CDR3 length equals 11 residues. CDR1 DFQATT and CDR2 SNEGSKA come from the germline V gene (reference sequence). In DNA form, the CDR3 reads TGCAGTGCTAGCCGGAGAACTGAAGCTTTCTTT. Its protein product is CSASRRTEAFF.

DNA for the CDR3: TGCAGCGTTGTAGGGGCCGGGGAGCTGTTTTTT. Amino acid sequence: CSVVGAGELFF. V gene TRBV29-1 combines with J gene TRBJ2-2, with D tentatively TRBD1 (5 bases). Trimming cost V 4 bases and J 6 bases, with 6 bases left between them. The CDR3 runs 11 residues. Germline V gives CDR1 SQVTM, CDR2 ANQGSEA.

The chain uses TRBV7-9 and TRBJ2-7, with D possibly matching TRBD1 (5 bases). This CDR3 region has 14 residues. V was shortened by 1 base and J by 2 bases, with 9 bases between the two germline ends. Germline CDR1 reads SEHNR; CDR2 reads FQNEAQ (reference sequence). The CDR3 is CASSLEGIPYEQYF. DNA of the CDR3: TGTGCCAGCAGCTTAGAGGGGATTCCCTACGAGCAGTACTTC.

The gene calls are TRBV10-2 and TRBJ2-7; the D is unclear. V dropped 4 bases and J dropped 7 bases, with 14 bases sitting between them. Germline V CDR1 and CDR2: WSHSY, SAAADI. CDR3 size: 13 residues. The CDR3 bases are TGCGCCAGCAGTGCGGACCTAAACGCGGAGCAGTACTTC. Protein sequence: CASSADLNAEQYF.

Many counts were recorded for this clonotype. V is TRBV5-1 and J is TRBJ2-3, with TRBD2 matching over 11 bases. J was trimmed by 0 bases and V by 0 bases; bases with no gene match: 0. The CDR3 totals 16 residues. Per the germline V gene, CDR1 is SGHRS and CDR2 is YFSETQ. CDR3 nucleotides: TGCGCCAGCAGCTTGGCTAGCGGGGGGAGCACAGATACGCAGTATTTT. Translation: CASSLASGGSTDTQYF.

The chain uses TRBV10-2 and TRBJ2-7; D may be TRBD1 or TRBD2 (6 bases each). V was shortened by 7 bases and J by 6 bases, with 16 bases between the two germline ends. The CDR3 contains 13 residues. In germline, CDR1 is WSHSY, CDR2 SAAADI. The CDR3 nucleotides read TGCGCCAGCATGATGGGGGGCTTTTTCGAGCAGTACTTC. The encoded protein is CASMMGGFFEQYF.

This clonotype was observed at least ten times. The chain joins TRBV4-1 to TRBJ2-1, with 7 nucleotides matching TRBD1. Germline trimming cut 5 bases from V and 5 bases from J; bases unmatched to any gene: 6. This CDR3 has 14 amino acids. Germline CDR1 MGHRA, CDR2 YSYEKL. The CDR3 here is CASSLTGAHNEQFF. CDR3 bases: TGCGCCAGCAGCTTAACAGGGGCCCACAATGAGCAGTTCTTC.

The V call is TRBV15, the J call TRBJ2-1, with D perhaps matching TRBD2 (5 bases). The V gene's germline CDR1 is LNHNV and CDR2 YYDKDF (reference sequence). The CDR3 spans 14 residues. V was cut by 3 bases and J by 5 bases, with 11 bases left in between. The CDR3 DNA is TGTGCCACCAGCAGCGCCAAGGGAGACAATGAGCAGTTCTTC. Translated, it gives CATSSAKGDNEQFF.

V and J are TRBV2 and TRBJ2-2, with D perhaps assigned TRBD1 or TRBD2 (5 bases each). V lost 0 bases and J lost 4, with 9 bases in between. In germline, CDR1 is SNHLY, CDR2 FYNNEI. CDR3 length: 15 amino acids. For the CDR3, the DNA is TGTGCCAGCAGTGAAGCCGGGGCGGCCACCGGGGAGCTGTTTTTT. Its translation is CASSEAGAATGELFF. Filled out from reference TRBV2 and TRBJ2-2, the complete variable domain reads EPEVTQTPSHQVTQMGQEVILRCVPISNHLYFYWYRQILGQKVEFLVSFYNNEISEKSEIFDDQFSVERPDGSNFTLKIRSTKLEDSAMYFCASSEAGAATGELFFGEGSRLTVL.

The chain links TRBV4-3 to TRBJ1-1; D not certain. V was cut by 0 bases and J by 4 bases, with 15 bases left in between. The CDR3 spans 16 residues. Germline loops: CDR1 LGHNA, CDR2 YSLEER. The DNA for the CDR3 is TGCGCCAGCAGCCAAGATCAAACGGGCCGGGGCACTGAAGCTTTCTTT. Its translation is CASSQDQTGRGTEAFF.

This clonotype was observed many times. The rearrangement joins TRBV2 to TRBJ2-7; D call uncertain. The CDR3 consists of 13 residues. V lost 3 bases and J lost 1, with 7 bases in between. Germline V gives CDR1 SNHLY, CDR2 FYNNEI. CDR3 residues: CASSDRLSYEQYF. The CDR3 nucleotides read TGTGCCAGCAGTGACAGACTTTCCTACGAGCAGTACTTC.

The chain carries TRBV30 and TRBJ2-1; no definite D call. V was pared by 1 base and J by 2 bases, with 9 bases between. Germline V gene data show CDR1 as GTSNPN and CDR2 as SVGIG (reference sequence). The CDR3 totals 14 residues. This CDR3 reads CAWSDGGPYNEQFF. CDR3 nucleotides: TGTGCCTGGAGTGATGGTGGCCCCTACAATGAGCAGTTCTTC.

This clonotype was seen only a few times. The chain carries TRBV15 and TRBJ2-1; D is possibly TRBD1 (5 bases). The CDR3 has 14 amino acids. The germline V gene has CDR1 LNHNV and CDR2 YYDKDF (reference sequence). V lost 0 bases and J lost 9, with 12 bases in between. The CDR3 DNA reads TGTGCCACCAGCAGAGATGCAGGGTATTTTGAGCAGTTCTTC. The encoded protein is CATSRDAGYFEQFF.

The DNA of the CDR3 is TGTGCCAGCACCAAAGGGGCAGGGTCTAACTATGGCTACACCTTC. It yields the protein CASTKGAGSNYGYTF. The rearrangement joins TRBV6-1 to TRBJ1-2, with D perhaps TRBD1 (5 bases). There are 15 residues in the CDR3. V lost 7 bases to trimming and J lost 0 bases, with 15 bases between them. Looked up from germline, CDR1 is MNHNS and CDR2 is SASEGT.

This clonotype was observed once. A junction boundary mismatches the germline segment, possibly from a read error. CDR3 region: CASTPADPWADTQYF. In DNA form, the CDR3 reads TGTGCCAGCACCCCGGCCGACCCCTGGGCGGATACGCAGTACTTT. The gene calls are TRBV6-1 and TRBJ2-3; D uncertain. CDR1 and CDR2 from the germline V gene are MNHNS and SASEGT. The CDR3 is 15 residues long.

This sequence joins TRBV9 and TRBJ1-2; perhaps TRBD1 as D (5 bases). Trimming removed 0 bases at V and 7 bases at J, with 13 bases between. The CDR3 is 14 amino acids. Germline V gene sequence: CDR1 SGDLS, CDR2 YYNGEE. CDR3 bases: TGTGCCAGCAGCGTAGATCAGGGTATCAGTGGCTACACCTTC. This encodes CASSVDQGISGYTF.

This clonotype occurred a few times. The chain has TRBV5-1 and TRBJ2-5; perhaps TRBD2 as D (6 bases). The CDR3 has 13 amino acids. Per germline, CDR1 SGHRS and CDR2 YFSETQ. Trimming stripped 3 bases from V and 5 bases from J, with 11 bases between. CDR3: CASSSPRGETQYF. The DNA for the CDR3 is TGCGCCAGCAGCTCACCCCGGGGGGAGACCCAGTACTTC.

In this sample, this clonotype turned up a few times. This rearrangement joins TRBV24-1 to TRBJ2-3, with 12 bases that match TRBD2. CDR1 and CDR2 from the germline V gene are KGHDR and SFDVKD. Trimming took 5 bases from V and 6 from J; bases not matched to a gene: 5. There are 15 residues in the CDR3. The CDR3 region has the DNA TGTGCCACCAGTGGCCGACTAGCGGGAGTCGATACGCAGTATTTT. The encoded protein is CATSGRLAGVDTQYF.

The chain joins TRBV5-1 to TRBJ2-5; 7 bases align to TRBD1. This CDR3 region has 14 residues. The trim removed 7 bases at V and 2 bases at J, leaving 8 bases unmatched. Germline CDR1 reads SGHRS; CDR2 reads YFSETQ. The chain's CDR3 is CASGLGTAQETQYF. In DNA form, the CDR3 reads TGCGCCAGCGGGCTAGGGACAGCTCAAGAGACCCAGTACTTC.

This chain links TRBV30 with TRBJ1-3; D gene unclear. The germline V gene has CDR1 GTSNPN and CDR2 SVGIG (reference sequence). V dropped 0 bases and J dropped 0 bases, with 9 bases sitting between them. The CDR3 is 15 amino acids. As DNA, the CDR3 is TGTGCCTGGAGTGTACACGGAAACTCTGGAAACACCATATATTTT. This sequence encodes CAWSVHGNSGNTIYF.

This chain joins TRBV20-1 and TRBJ2-2; 9 bases align to TRBD2. Germline CDR1 reads DFQATT; CDR2 reads SNEGSKA (reference sequence). The CDR3 has 15 residues. V lost 3 bases and J lost 3; bases outside the gene matches: 5. The CDR3 sequence is CSASMTSGYTGELFF. CDR3 DNA sequence: TGCAGTGCTAGCATGACTAGCGGCTACACCGGGGAGCTGTTTTTT.

This clonotype was counted only a few times. The CDR3 DNA follows: TGTGCCAGCAGCCAAGGGGGACTTAGGGTAGGCCCTGAGCAGTTCTTC. It translates to CASSQGGLRVGPEQFF. The rearrangement links TRBV14 to TRBJ2-1; D may be TRBD2 (6 bases). With 1 base removed from V and 9 bases from J, the gap between germline ends came to 19 bases. Germline loops: CDR1 SGHDN, CDR2 FVKESK. This CDR3 has 16 residues.

This clonotype has more than one count but fewer than ten. The rearrangement joins TRBV7-2 to TRBJ1-6; 8 bases are a match to TRBD1. V lost 1 base to trimming and J lost 9 bases; unmatched junction nucleotides: 5. The CDR3 contains 15 residues. Germline values: CDR1 SGHTA, CDR2 FQGNSA. The CDR3 DNA follows: TGTGCCAGCAGCTTAGGACAGGGGCACGGTTCACCCCTCCACTTT. Translated, it gives CASSLGQGHGSPLHF.